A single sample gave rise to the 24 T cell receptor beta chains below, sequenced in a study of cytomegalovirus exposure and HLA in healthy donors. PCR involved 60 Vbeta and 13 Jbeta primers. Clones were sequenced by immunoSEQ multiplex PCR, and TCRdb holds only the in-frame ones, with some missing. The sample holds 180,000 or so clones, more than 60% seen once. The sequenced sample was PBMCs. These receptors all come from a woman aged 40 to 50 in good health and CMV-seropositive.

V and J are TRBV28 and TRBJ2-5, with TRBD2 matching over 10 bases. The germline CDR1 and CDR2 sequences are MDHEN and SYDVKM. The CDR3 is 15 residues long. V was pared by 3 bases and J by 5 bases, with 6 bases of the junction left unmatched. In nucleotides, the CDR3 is TGTGCCAGCAGTTTCGGGACTAGCGTAGGGGAGACCCAGTACTTC. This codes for CASSFGTSVGETQYF.

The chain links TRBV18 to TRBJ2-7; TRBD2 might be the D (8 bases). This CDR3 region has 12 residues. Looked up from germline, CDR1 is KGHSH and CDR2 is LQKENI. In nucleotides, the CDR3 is TGTGCGTCGGGAGGGGGCCCCTACGAGCAGTACTTC. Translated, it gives CASGGGPYEQYF.

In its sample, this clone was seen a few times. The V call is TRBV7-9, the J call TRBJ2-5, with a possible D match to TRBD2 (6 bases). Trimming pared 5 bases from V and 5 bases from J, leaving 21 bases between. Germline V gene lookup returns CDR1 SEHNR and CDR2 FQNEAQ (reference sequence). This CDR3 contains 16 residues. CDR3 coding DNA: TGTGCCAGCAGCCCACGCCCTAGCGAGACTCGGGAGACCCAGTACTTC. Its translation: CASSPRPSETRETQYF.

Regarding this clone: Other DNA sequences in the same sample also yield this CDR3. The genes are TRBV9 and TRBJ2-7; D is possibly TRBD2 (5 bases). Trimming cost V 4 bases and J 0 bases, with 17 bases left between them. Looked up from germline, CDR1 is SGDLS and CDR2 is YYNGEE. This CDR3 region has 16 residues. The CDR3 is CASSPSLAASSYEQYF. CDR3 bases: TGTGCCAGCAGCCCATCTCTAGCAGCAAGCTCCTACGAGCAGTACTTC.

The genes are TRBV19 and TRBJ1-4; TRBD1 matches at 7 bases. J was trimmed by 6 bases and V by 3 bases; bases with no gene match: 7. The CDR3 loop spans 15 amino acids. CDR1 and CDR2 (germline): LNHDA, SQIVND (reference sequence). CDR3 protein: CASSIGSTGYEKLFF. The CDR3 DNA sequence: TGTGCCAGTAGTATCGGATCGACAGGGTATGAAAAACTGTTTTTT.

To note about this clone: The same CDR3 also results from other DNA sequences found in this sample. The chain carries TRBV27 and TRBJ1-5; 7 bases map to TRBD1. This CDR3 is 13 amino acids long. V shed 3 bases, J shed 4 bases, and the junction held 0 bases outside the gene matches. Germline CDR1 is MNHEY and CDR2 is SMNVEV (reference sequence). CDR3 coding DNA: TGTGCCAGCAGTTTCAGGGGGAATCAGCCCCAGCATTTT. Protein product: CASSFRGNQPQHF.

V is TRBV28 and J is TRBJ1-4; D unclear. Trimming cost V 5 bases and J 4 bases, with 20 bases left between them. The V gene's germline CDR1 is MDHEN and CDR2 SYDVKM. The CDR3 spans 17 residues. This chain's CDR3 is CASSPSRRFGFNEKLFF. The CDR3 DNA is TGTGCCAGCAGTCCAAGTAGGAGGTTCGGGTTTAATGAAAAACTGTTTTTT.

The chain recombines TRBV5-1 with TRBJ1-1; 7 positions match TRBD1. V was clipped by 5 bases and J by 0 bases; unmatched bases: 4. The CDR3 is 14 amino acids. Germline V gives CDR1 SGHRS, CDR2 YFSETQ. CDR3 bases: TGCGCCAGCAGACCGGGACAGCTGAACACTGAAGCTTTCTTT. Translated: CASRPGQLNTEAFF.

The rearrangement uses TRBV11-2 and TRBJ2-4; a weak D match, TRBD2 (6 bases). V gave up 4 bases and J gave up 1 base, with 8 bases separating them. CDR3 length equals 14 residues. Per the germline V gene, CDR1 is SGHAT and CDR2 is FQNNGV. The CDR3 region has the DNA TGTGCCAGCAGCTCGGGAGAGGCCAAAAACATTCAGTACTTC. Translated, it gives CASSSGEAKNIQYF.

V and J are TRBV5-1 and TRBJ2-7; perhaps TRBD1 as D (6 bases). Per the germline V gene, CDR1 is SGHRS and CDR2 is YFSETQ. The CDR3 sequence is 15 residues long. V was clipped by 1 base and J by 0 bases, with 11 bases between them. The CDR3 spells CASSLSQGSSYEQYF. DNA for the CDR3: TGCGCCAGCAGCTTGAGTCAGGGGAGCTCCTACGAGCAGTACTTC.

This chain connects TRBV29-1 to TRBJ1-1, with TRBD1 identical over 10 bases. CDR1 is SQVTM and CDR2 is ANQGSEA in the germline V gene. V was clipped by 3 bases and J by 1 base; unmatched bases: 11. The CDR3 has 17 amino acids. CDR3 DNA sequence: TGCAGCGTTGAGCCCTTCCCCGGGACAGGGGAGAACACTGAAGCTTTCTTT. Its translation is CSVEPFPGTGENTEAFF.

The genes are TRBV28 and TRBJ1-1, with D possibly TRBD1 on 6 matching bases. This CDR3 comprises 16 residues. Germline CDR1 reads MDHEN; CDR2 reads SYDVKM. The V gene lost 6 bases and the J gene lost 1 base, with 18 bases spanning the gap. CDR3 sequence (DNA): TGTGCCAGCAGCCTTCCCTGGGGGCGGACGAACACTGAAGCTTTCTTT. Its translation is CASSLPWGRTNTEAFF.

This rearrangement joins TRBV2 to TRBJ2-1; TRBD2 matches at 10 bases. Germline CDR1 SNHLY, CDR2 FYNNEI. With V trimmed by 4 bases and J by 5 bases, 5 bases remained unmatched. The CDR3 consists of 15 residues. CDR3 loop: CASSGLAGGNNEQFF. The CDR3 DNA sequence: TGTGCCAGCAGTGGGTTAGCGGGAGGCAACAATGAGCAGTTCTTC.

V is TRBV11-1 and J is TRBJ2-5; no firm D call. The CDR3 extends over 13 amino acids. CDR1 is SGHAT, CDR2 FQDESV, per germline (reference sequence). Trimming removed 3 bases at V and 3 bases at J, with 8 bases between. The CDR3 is CASSFRAEETQYF. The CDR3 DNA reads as TGTGCCAGCAGCTTCCGTGCGGAAGAGACCCAGTACTTC.

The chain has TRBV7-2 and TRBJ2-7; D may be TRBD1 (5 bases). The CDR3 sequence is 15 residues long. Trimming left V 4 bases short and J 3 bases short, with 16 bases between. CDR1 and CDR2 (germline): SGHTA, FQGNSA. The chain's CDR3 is CASSSGHPGNYEQYF. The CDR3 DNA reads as TGTGCCAGCAGCTCCGGACATCCGGGCAACTACGAGCAGTACTTC.

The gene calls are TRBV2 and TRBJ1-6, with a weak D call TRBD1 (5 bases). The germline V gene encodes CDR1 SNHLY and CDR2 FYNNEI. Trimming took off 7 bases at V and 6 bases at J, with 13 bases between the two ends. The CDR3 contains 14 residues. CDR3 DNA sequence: TGTGCCAGCACCCAGGGATTCGGTAATTCACCCCTCCACTTT. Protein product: CASTQGFGNSPLHF.

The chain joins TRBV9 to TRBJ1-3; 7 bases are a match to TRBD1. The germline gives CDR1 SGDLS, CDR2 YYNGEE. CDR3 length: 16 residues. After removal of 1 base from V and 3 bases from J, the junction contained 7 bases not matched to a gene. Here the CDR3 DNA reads TGTGCCAGCAGCGTAAGTCCCGACAGGGTTGGAAACACCATATATTTT. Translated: CASSVSPDRVGNTIYF.

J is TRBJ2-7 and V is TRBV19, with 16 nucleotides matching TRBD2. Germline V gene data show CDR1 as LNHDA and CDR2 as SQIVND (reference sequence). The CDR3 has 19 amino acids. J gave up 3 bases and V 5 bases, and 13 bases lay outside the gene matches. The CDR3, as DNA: TGTGCCAGTAGTTTCGGGACTAGCGGGAGGGCCGTAAAATTCTACGAGCAGTACTTC. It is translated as CASSFGTSGRAVKFYEQYF.

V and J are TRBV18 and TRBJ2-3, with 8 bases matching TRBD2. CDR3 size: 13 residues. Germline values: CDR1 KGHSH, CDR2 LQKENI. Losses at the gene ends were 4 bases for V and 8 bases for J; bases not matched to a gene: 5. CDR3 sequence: CASSQGLAFTQYF. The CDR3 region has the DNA TGTGCCAGCTCACAAGGACTAGCTTTTACGCAGTATTTT.

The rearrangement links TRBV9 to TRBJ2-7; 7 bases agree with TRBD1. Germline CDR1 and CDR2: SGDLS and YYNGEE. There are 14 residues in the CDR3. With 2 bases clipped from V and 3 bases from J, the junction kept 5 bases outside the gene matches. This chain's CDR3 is CASSVSGTDYEQYF. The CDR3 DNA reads TGTGCCAGCAGCGTCTCCGGGACAGACTACGAGCAGTACTTC.

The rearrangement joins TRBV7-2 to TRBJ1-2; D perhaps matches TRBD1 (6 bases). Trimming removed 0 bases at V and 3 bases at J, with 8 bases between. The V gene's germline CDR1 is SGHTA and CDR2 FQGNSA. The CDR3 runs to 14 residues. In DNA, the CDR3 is TGTGCCAGCAGCTTAGCAGGGGGGGACTATGGCTACACCTTC. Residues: CASSLAGGDYGYTF.

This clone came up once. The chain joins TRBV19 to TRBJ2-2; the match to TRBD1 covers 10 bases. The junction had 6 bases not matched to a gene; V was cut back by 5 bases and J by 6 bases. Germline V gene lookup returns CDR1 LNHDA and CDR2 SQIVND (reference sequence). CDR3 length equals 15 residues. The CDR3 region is CASSSGQGRAGELFF. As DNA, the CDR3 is TGTGCCAGTAGTTCGGGACAGGGGAGGGCCGGGGAGCTGTTTTTT.

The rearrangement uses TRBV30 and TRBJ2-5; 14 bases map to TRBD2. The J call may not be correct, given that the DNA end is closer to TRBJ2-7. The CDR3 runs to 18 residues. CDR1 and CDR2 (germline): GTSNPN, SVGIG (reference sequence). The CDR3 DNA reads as TGTGCCTGGAGTGTACTTGGACTAGCGGGAGGTACCTCCTACGAGCAGTACTTC. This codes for CAWSVLGLAGGTSYEQYF.

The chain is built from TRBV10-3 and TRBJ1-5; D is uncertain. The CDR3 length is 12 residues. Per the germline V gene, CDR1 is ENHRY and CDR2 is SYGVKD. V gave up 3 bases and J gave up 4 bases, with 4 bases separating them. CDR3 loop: CAISDPNQPQHF. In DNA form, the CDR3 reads TGTGCCATCAGTGACCCTAATCAGCCCCAGCATTTT.